The present entry profiles one T cell receptor beta chain with its context. This record comes from a study of T cell changes during pregnancy in multiple sclerosis. Profiled with immunoSEQ multiplex PCR; TCRdb holds only in-frame clones, not every one. This sample yields some 100,000 clones, of which roughly 92% are seen a single time; around 1.2% belongs to the top ten. With V trimmed by 0 bases and J by 1 base, 4 bases remained unmatched. This CDR3 is built from 17 residues. In germline, CDR1 is LGHNA, CDR2 YNFKEQ. The chain uses TRBV4-2 and TRBJ2-2, with 8 bases that match TRBD1. This TCR came from a female donor with multiple sclerosis, enrolled in a pregnancy study. The starting material was peripheral blood, obtained in the second trimester of pregnancy. CDR3: CASSQDPRGLNTGELFF. DNA of the CDR3: TGTGCCAGCAGCCAAGACCCCAGGGGGCTGAACACCGGGGAGCTGTTTTTT.